One sample yielded the 6 T cell receptor beta chains listed below, sequenced in a study of CD8+ T cells in alopecia areata. Regarding treatment: oral pan-JAK inhibitor, 5-10 mg twice daily. Sequencing templates came from extracted RNA that was reverse transcribed into cDNA. Assay used: immunoSEQ multiplex PCR; TCRdb lists only in-frame clones, some missing. The sample holds around 120,000 clones; roughly 58% are singletons and the top ten take approximately 31%. The sample here was CD8+ T cells sorted from blood, taken at week 4, from a patient treated with tofacitinib. These receptors were collected from a human donor with alopecia areata.

This clone was counted between two and nine times. The chain employs TRBV7-2 and TRBJ2-2; D possibly corresponds to TRBD1 (5 bases). CDR3 length equals 15 residues. From germline, CDR1 is SGHTA and CDR2 FQGNSA. V dropped 4 bases and J dropped 5 bases, with 14 bases sitting between them. The DNA of the CDR3 is TGTGCCAGCAGCTCATTACCCCAGGGAACCGGGGAGCTGTTTTTT. Amino acids: CASSSLPQGTGELFF.

This clone came up a few times. The chain couples TRBV29-1 to TRBJ2-1; D is ambiguous. V was pared by 7 bases and J by 0 bases, with 19 bases between. This CDR3 has 16 residues. CDR1 and CDR2 (germline): SQVTM, ANQGSEA. CDR3 in DNA: TGCAGCGCTGTCCTAGGGTTGTCTAGCTCCTACAATGAGCAGTTCTTC. This codes for CSAVLGLSSSYNEQFF.

This sequence joins TRBV7-8 and TRBJ2-1, with no clear D. The V and J ends lost 3 bases and 4 bases respectively, with 7 bases between them. The CDR3 has 13 residues. Germline-derived CDR1 and CDR2 are SGHVS and FQNEAQ. The CDR3: CASSFVSYNEQFF. The CDR3, as DNA: TGTGCCAGCAGCTTTGTCAGTTACAATGAGCAGTTCTTC.

The chain links TRBV4-1 to TRBJ1-2; 10 bases map to TRBD1. Germline V gene lookup returns CDR1 MGHRA and CDR2 YSYEKL. The CDR3 is 16 amino acids. V lost 1 base and J lost 0; bases outside the gene matches: 2. The CDR3 protein is CASSQGQGAANYGYTF. As DNA, the CDR3 is TGCGCCAGCAGCCAAGGACAGGGGGCGGCTAACTATGGCTACACCTTC.

The genes are TRBV15 and TRBJ2-3, with 7 bases that match TRBD2. The CDR3 sequence is 14 residues long. Germline assignment: CDR1 LNHNV and CDR2 YYDKDF (reference sequence). The V and J ends lost 8 bases and 0 bases, in that order; junction bases with no gene match: 5. The CDR3 bases are TGTGCCACCGAAGGTAGCGGGAGCACAGATACGCAGTATTTT. Translating gives CATEGSGSTDTQYF.

This clone was observed a handful of times. V is TRBV7-9 and J is TRBJ1-1; no definite D call. Trimming removed 8 bases at V and 9 bases at J, with 10 bases between. The CDR3 is 10 amino acids. Germline CDR1 and CDR2: SEHNR and FQNEAQ (reference sequence). CDR3 coding DNA: TGTGCCAGCCCGGGTCTCAAAGCTTTCTTT. Encoded protein: CASPGLKAFF.